The subject of this entry is one T cell receptor beta chain. Its antigen is still unknown. Germline V lookup: CDR1 MNHEY, CDR2 SMNVEV (reference sequence). Trimming pared 5 bases from V and 6 bases from J, leaving 20 bases between. CDR3 size: 16 residues. This sample is part of a study of early T cells in non-severe SARS-CoV-2 infection. Overall study context: Unsorted whole blood bulk RNA was sequenced, with unpaired chains. General study points: Matching results from VDJdb favored anti-spike CD8 responses, leaving private and CD4 specificities undetected.

The protocol attached unique molecular identifiers to individual cDNA molecules. TCRdb ran MiXCR on the 5' RACE reads and lists one entry per CDR3 protein. Of 25,000 to 35,000 distinct CDR3 sequences in the sample, around 6% are singletons; the top ten hold around 34%. This specimen consisted of whole blood, obtained at baseline. The gene calls are TRBV27 and TRBJ2-1; TRBD1 might be the D (6 bases). The source of this sequence is an adult who was a healthcare worker with PCR-confirmed SARS-CoV-2 infection or an uninfected control (not recorded which). In DNA form, the CDR3 reads TGTGCCAGCAGTACCCGACAGGTCTTATACCGCAATGAGCAGTTCTTC. Its protein product is CASSTRQVLYRNEQFF.